The 7 T cell receptor beta chains reported below all come from one sample, sequenced in a study of blood T cell repertoires in COVID-19. The protocol was immunoSEQ multiplex PCR, while the TCRdb copy is restricted to in-frame clones and leaves out a portion. Of fewer than 200,000 clones listed, approximately 92% are singletons. Input material: peripheral blood. Every receptor here comes from a man in his thirties or forties with COVID-19, enrolled during active disease.

This clone came up once. CDR3 loop: CASKASGPQETQYF. The CDR3 DNA sequence: TGTGCCAGCAAGGCTAGCGGGCCTCAGGAGACCCAGTACTTC. The rearrangement uses TRBV5-4 and TRBJ2-5; 8 bases are a match to TRBD2. With V trimmed by 6 bases and J by 5 bases, 9 bases remained unmatched. Germline CDR1 is SGHNT and CDR2 is YYREEE (reference sequence). CDR3 size: 14 residues.

The chain links TRBV6-5 to TRBJ2-7, with unresolved D. V lost 6 bases and J 0 bases, leaving 15 bases between the germline ends. Per germline, CDR1 MNHEY and CDR2 SVGAGI. The CDR3 spans 15 residues. As DNA, the CDR3 is TGTGCCAGCAGGGTTCGCGGCCTCAGCTCCTACGAGCAGTACTTC. This codes for CASRVRGLSSYEQYF.

The chain uses TRBV6-2 or TRBV6-3 and TRBJ1-3; no clear D gene. The CDR3 runs 18 residues. The germline V gene encodes CDR1 MNHEY and CDR2 SVGEGT. Trimming removed 2 bases from V and 3 bases from J, with 20 bases in between. The CDR3 DNA reads TGTGCCAGCAGTTACACCCTACGGTTCCCCACTATTGGAAACACCATATATTTT. It encodes CASSYTLRFPTIGNTIYF.

This chain joins TRBV27 and TRBJ2-1; D is uncertain. V was trimmed by 5 bases and J by 6 bases, leaving 5 bases between them. The V gene's germline CDR1 is MNHEY and CDR2 SMNVEV (reference sequence). The CDR3 contains 11 residues. The CDR3: CASSKLNEQFF. The CDR3 DNA is TGTGCCAGCAGTAAACTCAATGAGCAGTTCTTC.

J is TRBJ1-1 and V is TRBV4-1; weak D call: TRBD1 (6 bases). Germline V gene lookup returns CDR1 MGHRA and CDR2 YSYEKL. V gave up 0 bases and J gave up 11 bases, with 16 bases separating them. CDR3 length: 14 amino acids. The CDR3 here is CASSQDGGTHWAFF. CDR3 nucleotides: TGCGCCAGCAGCCAAGATGGGGGCACTCATTGGGCTTTCTTT.

V and J are TRBV12-3 or TRBV12-4 and TRBJ1-6; no definite D call. V was pared by 5 bases and J by 10 bases, with 9 bases between. This CDR3 is 12 amino acids long. The CDR3 coding sequence is TGTGCCAGCAGTCCTCACGAGTCACCCCTCCACTTT. Protein sequence: CASSPHESPLHF.

Comments on this clone: Because the CDR3 is missing its conserved closing phenylalanine or tryptophan, this is likely a read error. No DNA is shown, since the ends of the CDR3 on it are uncertain; the CDR3 is the one TCRdb lists. The chain joins TRBV6-1 to TRBJ2-7; TRBD1 was called by the table and not checked on the DNA. Counting both end residues, the CDR3 totals 12 amino acids. From germline, CDR1 is MNHNS and CDR2 SASEGT. CDR3 loop: CASSETWDRARI.